A single sample is the source of the 6 T cell receptor beta chains below, sequenced in a study of T-cell memory formation after mild COVID-19. TCRdb redid the calling of the 5' RACE reads with MiXCR, one entry per CDR3 protein. The sample holds about 140,000 distinct CDR3 sequences, over 15% seen once. Sequencing was performed on PBMCs or a T cell subset sorted from them (not recorded which). Receptors originate from an adult woman who had mild COVID-19 (a few samples of this study predate the infection). Cell type and time point are not known.

The V call is TRBV24-1, the J call TRBJ2-1; 7 nucleotides line up with TRBD1. Trimming removed 4 bases from V and 12 bases from J; junction bases left unmatched: 11. Germline V gene lookup returns CDR1 KGHDR and CDR2 SFDVKD. This CDR3 is 14 amino acids long. Here the CDR3 reads CATSEPGQDPGQFF. The CDR3 nucleotides are TGTGCCACCAGTGAACCCGGACAGGACCCTGGGCAGTTCTTC.

This clonotype came up a few times. V and J are TRBV5-1 and TRBJ2-7, with D possibly matching TRBD1 (6 bases). This CDR3 region has 13 residues. The germline V and J ends were trimmed by 1 base and 3 bases, with 8 bases remaining between them. Germline CDR1 SGHRS, CDR2 YFSETQ. CDR3 in amino acids: CASSLSGVYEQYF. The DNA of the CDR3 is TGCGCCAGCAGCTTGTCAGGGGTCTACGAGCAGTACTTC.

The chain combines TRBV7-2 with TRBJ1-2, with 7 bases identical to TRBD1. V was pared by 0 bases and J by 7 bases, with 5 bases of the junction left unmatched. Per the germline V gene, CDR1 is SGHTA and CDR2 is FQGNSA. CDR3 size: 14 residues. DNA of the CDR3: TGTGCCAGCAGCTTAGCGGGACAGCCTGGTGGCTACACCTTC. Translation gives CASSLAGQPGGYTF.

This clonotype has only a few counts. This chain uses TRBV19 with TRBJ2-4; 7 bases fit TRBD2. The V gene end was trimmed by 1 base and the J gene end by 0 bases; junction bases not matched to a gene: 3. The CDR3 consists of 16 residues. Germline CDR1 reads LNHDA; CDR2 reads SQIVND (reference sequence). The CDR3 DNA reads TGTGCCAGTAGTATAGGGGAGGGAGTAGCCAAAAACATTCAGTACTTC. It is translated as CASSIGEGVAKNIQYF.

V usage is TRBV5-1 and J usage is TRBJ1-5; possible D gene TRBD1, 6 bases. CDR1 is SGHRS, CDR2 YFSETQ, per germline. The CDR3 totals 13 residues. The V end lost 4 bases, the J end lost 4 bases, and 9 bases lay between the germline ends. CDR3 DNA sequence: TGCGCCAGCAGCCGGGACATAAATCAGCCCCAGCATTTT. It translates to CASSRDINQPQHF.

This clonotype has a handful of counts. This sequence joins TRBV5-1 and TRBJ2-5; TRBD2 matches 12 bases. Trimming removed 5 bases from V and 4 bases from J; junction bases left unmatched: 18. CDR3 size: 19 residues. Germline V gives CDR1 SGHRS, CDR2 YFSETQ. In nucleotides, the CDR3 is TGCGCCAGCAGTTGGAGACAGACTAGCGGGAGTGGTAGGACAGAGACCCAGTACTTC. It is translated as CASSWRQTSGSGRTETQYF.